Shown below are 6 T cell receptor beta chains from a single sample sequenced in a study of T cell responses to AZD1222 COVID-19 vaccine. Only in-frame clones appear in the TCRdb table, and some are missing; sequencing was by immunoSEQ multiplex PCR. The sample holds some 130,000 clones, around 90% seen once. This specimen consisted of peripheral blood, obtained on day 0 of MenACWY control vaccination. Receptors were obtained from an adult in good health.

The rearrangement joins TRBV5-6 to TRBJ1-4; D uncertain. The CDR3 sequence is 15 residues long. Per the germline V gene, CDR1 is SGHDT and CDR2 is YYEEEE. The germline V and J ends were trimmed by 0 bases and 1 base, with 7 bases remaining between them. CDR3 DNA: TGTGCCAGCAGCTTGGCATGGGGAACTAATGAAAAACTGTTTTTT. Residues: CASSLAWGTNEKLFF.

V gene TRBV30 combines with J gene TRBJ2-2, with unresolved D. Germline V CDR1 and CDR2: GTSNPN, SVGIG (reference sequence). The CDR3 is 13 amino acids. V was cut by 0 bases and J by 1 base, with 3 bases left in between. Written as DNA, the CDR3 is TGTGCCTGGAGTGTTTTGAACACCGGGGAGCTGTTTTTT. Residues: CAWSVLNTGELFF.

CDR3 amino acids: CASSQDPGNSYNEQFF. CDR3 DNA: TGCGCCAGCAGCCAAGATCCGGGGAACTCCTACAATGAGCAGTTCTTC. V gene TRBV4-1 combines with J gene TRBJ2-1; TRBD2 is a possible D gene (5 bases). The CDR3 totals 16 residues. Germline values: CDR1 MGHRA, CDR2 YSYEKL. The V and J ends lost 0 bases and 0 bases respectively, with 9 bases between them.

This chain joins TRBV20-1 and TRBJ1-1; tentative D call: TRBD1 (6 bases). This CDR3 has 11 residues. V lost 6 bases and J 3 bases, leaving 8 bases between the germline ends. CDR1 and CDR2 from the germline V gene are DFQATT and SNEGSKA (reference sequence). CDR3 amino acids: CSAQGYTEAFF. The CDR3 region has the DNA TGCAGTGCCCAGGGGTACACTGAAGCTTTCTTT.

CDR3 region: CASSLPGQGTEQYF. The CDR3 coding sequence is TGTGCCAGCAGTCTACCGGGACAGGGAACGGAGCAGTACTTC. The chain couples TRBV28 to TRBJ2-7; 9 bases are shared with TRBD1. V lost 5 bases to trimming and J lost 7 bases; unmatched junction nucleotides: 9. Germline loops: CDR1 MDHEN, CDR2 SYDVKM. The CDR3 is 14 residues long.

The chain carries TRBV28 and TRBJ1-1; D is unclear. The CDR3 length is 12 residues. Germline V gives CDR1 MDHEN, CDR2 SYDVKM. V was cut by 4 bases and J by 1 base, with 4 bases left in between. The CDR3 DNA reads TGTGCCAGCAGTTCAGGGAACACTGAAGCTTTCTTT. This sequence encodes CASSSGNTEAFF.